These 24 T cell receptor beta chains originate from one sample sequenced in a study of blood T cell repertoires in COVID-19. Libraries were prepared by immunoSEQ multiplex PCR; TCRdb keeps only in-frame clonotypes and omits some of them. The sample has around 75,000 clones, 70% to 90% seen once. The sample comprised peripheral blood. The receptor set was obtained from a human donor in a cohort sampled during active COVID-19.

The chain carries TRBV7-6 and TRBJ2-5, with 12 bases that match TRBD1. V shed 5 bases, J shed 1 base, and the junction held 17 bases outside the gene matches. Germline V gene data show CDR1 as SGHVS and CDR2 as FNYEAQ. The CDR3 covers 20 residues. Written as DNA, the CDR3 is TGTGCCAGCAGCCAAAGTCCGGGACAGGGGGCGCAAACGGCCCAAGAGACCCAGTACTTC. As protein: CASSQSPGQGAQTAQETQYF.

The chain recombines TRBV3-1 (or the pseudogene TRBV3-2) with TRBJ1-1; unclear D gene. Germline CDR1 is LGHDT and CDR2 is YNNKEL (reference sequence). The CDR3 has 14 amino acids. Trimming cost V 7 bases and J 5 bases, with 17 bases left between them. The DNA of the CDR3 is TGTGCCAGCACCTACGATACGGCCAGGACTGAAGCTTTCTTT. It codes for CASTYDTARTEAFF.

The J gene is TRBJ2-1, the V gene TRBV11-3; the match to TRBD2 covers 8 bases. Unmatched junction bases numbered 3, after V lost 2 bases and J lost 0 bases. This CDR3 is 16 amino acids long. Germline CDR1 is SGHNT and CDR2 is YENEEA. This CDR3 is CASSLLRGASYNEQFF. The CDR3 coding sequence is TGTGCCAGCAGCTTATTGCGGGGGGCCTCCTACAATGAGCAGTTCTTC.

CDR3 region: CASSPLRGNSEQYF. The CDR3 DNA follows: TGTGCCAGCAGCCCCTTGAGAGGGAATAGCGAGCAGTACTTC. The chain recombines TRBV7-2 with TRBJ2-7; D is possibly TRBD2 (5 bases). The germline CDR1 and CDR2 sequences are SGHTA and FQGNSA. Trimming took 5 bases from V and 6 from J, leaving 17 bases between them. This CDR3 spans 14 amino acids.

This clone was counted once. The chain combines TRBV7-9 with TRBJ2-4; 13 bases map to TRBD2. The CDR3 has 13 residues. Per germline, CDR1 SEHNR and CDR2 FQNEAQ (reference sequence). Trimming at V came to 5 bases and at J to 13 bases, leaving 5 bases not matched to a gene. This chain's CDR3 is CASSMRTSGSQYF. CDR3 sequence (DNA): TGTGCCAGCAGCATGCGGACTAGCGGGAGCCAGTACTTC.

The chain recombines TRBV14 with TRBJ2-1; 7 bases match TRBD2. From germline, CDR1 is SGHDN and CDR2 FVKESK. The CDR3 sequence is 16 residues long. Trimming cost V 5 bases and J 5 bases; bases outside gene matches: 12. The CDR3 spells CASSTTRGLTHNEQFF. CDR3 sequence (DNA): TGTGCCAGCAGCACTACGCGGGGGTTAACCCACAATGAGCAGTTCTTC.

This clone was found once. The J gene is TRBJ2-7, the V gene TRBV5-6, with TRBD2 as a possible D gene (5 bases). From germline, CDR1 is SGHDT and CDR2 YYEEEE. V was pared by 3 bases and J by 9 bases, with 22 bases between. This CDR3 is built from 15 residues. The CDR3 coding sequence is TGTGCCAGCAGCTGGGGAGTTGTCAGTGATGTCGGGCAGTACTTC. As protein: CASSWGVVSDVGQYF. Complete variable domain (other parts from reference TRBV5-6 and TRBJ2-7): DAGVTQSPTHLIKTRGQQVTLRCSPKSGHDTVSWYQQALGQGPQFIFQYYEEEERQRGNFPDRFSGHQFPNYSSELNVNALLLGDSALYLCASSWGVVSDVGQYFGPGTRLTVT.

The chain uses TRBV3-1 (or the pseudogene TRBV3-2) and TRBJ2-2; 11 positions agree with TRBD2. V shed 4 bases and J 7 bases; nucleotides not matched to a gene: 2. CDR1 and CDR2 from the germline V gene are LGHDT and YNNKEL (reference sequence). The CDR3 runs to 14 residues. CDR3 amino acids: CASSRGLAGGELFF. The CDR3 DNA is TGTGCCAGCAGCCGAGGACTAGCGGGCGGGGAGCTGTTTTTT.

J is TRBJ1-3 and V is TRBV7-2; D remains unclear. The germline V and J ends were trimmed by 2 bases and 0 bases, with 14 bases remaining between them. Germline assignment: CDR1 SGHTA and CDR2 FQGNSA. This CDR3 has 17 amino acids. The CDR3, as DNA: TGTGCCAGCAGCTTAATGTCGCAGAGGAGCTCTGGAAACACCATATATTTT. It yields the protein CASSLMSQRSSGNTIYF.

In its sample, this clone was seen once. The rearrangement joins TRBV2 to TRBJ1-6; D unclear. The CDR3 is 13 residues long. V dropped 3 bases and J dropped 4 bases, with 4 bases sitting between them. Germline V CDR1 and CDR2: SNHLY, FYNNEI. Here the CDR3 reads CASSDRYNSPLHF. The DNA for the CDR3 is TGTGCCAGCAGTGACAGATATAATTCACCCCTCCACTTT.

V is TRBV5-1 and J is TRBJ2-1; 12 nucleotides align to TRBD2. In germline, CDR1 is SGHRS, CDR2 YFSETQ. CDR3 length equals 14 residues. The trim removed 4 bases at V and 9 bases at J, leaving 5 bases unmatched. The CDR3 region has the DNA TGCGCCAGCAGCCCTAGCGGGAGGGCCATTGAGCAGTTCTTC. Encoded protein: CASSPSGRAIEQFF. The variable domain in full, completed from reference TRBV5-1 and TRBJ2-1, reads KAGVTQTPRYLIKTRGQQVTLSCSPISGHRSVSWYQQTPGQGLQFLFEYFSETQRNKGNFPGRFSGRQFSNSRSEMNVSTLELGDSALYLCASSPSGRAIEQFFGPGTRLTVL.

This clone was recorded many times. This chain uses TRBV19 with TRBJ2-7; maybe TRBD2 (6 bases). The CDR3 is 13 amino acids. V lost 10 bases to trimming and J lost 2 bases, with 15 bases between them. The germline gives CDR1 LNHDA, CDR2 SQIVND (reference sequence). In nucleotides, the CDR3 is TGTGCCACTTGGTCCGGGGGTACCTACGAGCAGTACTTC. Translating gives CATWSGGTYEQYF.

The gene calls are TRBV10-3 and TRBJ1-6, with 10 nucleotides matching TRBD1. The J segment lost 10 bases and the V segment lost 2 bases, leaving 5 bases of the junction unmatched. This CDR3 is 15 amino acids long. The germline CDR1 and CDR2 sequences are ENHRY and SYGVKD. Here the CDR3 reads CAISERQGASSPLHF. DNA of the CDR3: TGTGCCATCAGTGAGCGACAGGGGGCTAGCTCACCCCTCCACTTT.

The chain couples TRBV6-5 to TRBJ2-7, with 7 bases matching TRBD2. CDR1 MNHEY and CDR2 SVGAGI come from the germline V gene. The trim removed 2 bases at V and 4 bases at J, leaving 5 bases unmatched. There are 14 residues in the CDR3. The CDR3 DNA follows: TGTGCCAGCAGTTACGGGCGGGAGACGTACGAGCAGTACTTC. This sequence encodes CASSYGRETYEQYF.

The DNA of the CDR3 is TGTGCCAGCAGTTCCTGGGCCGTCTCCTACGAGCAGTACTTC. Encoded protein: CASSSWAVSYEQYF. The J gene is TRBJ2-7, the V gene TRBV6-2 or TRBV6-3; D ambiguous. The CDR3 is 14 amino acids. With 4 bases removed from V and 0 bases from J, the gap between germline ends came to 10 bases. Germline V CDR1 and CDR2: MNHEY, SVGEGT.

This sequence joins TRBV6-2 or TRBV6-3 and TRBJ2-6, with TRBD2 matching 9 bases. Germline V lookup: CDR1 MNHEY, CDR2 SVGEGT. The CDR3 runs to 18 residues. V lost 2 bases to trimming and J lost 1 base; unmatched junction nucleotides: 6. CDR3 sequence reads: CASSYVAGGPSGANVLTF. Written as DNA, the CDR3 is TGTGCCAGCAGTTACGTGGCGGGGGGGCCGTCTGGGGCCAACGTCCTGACTTTC.

The CDR3 region is CATWGQSSGQPQHF. The DNA for the CDR3 is TGTGCCACCTGGGGACAATCCTCCGGTCAGCCCCAGCATTTT. The chain has TRBV19 and TRBJ1-5, with D possibly matching TRBD1 (6 bases). V gave up 10 bases and J gave up 6 bases, with 19 bases separating them. CDR1 LNHDA and CDR2 SQIVND come from the germline V gene (reference sequence). The CDR3 has 14 amino acids. The full variable domain, completed using reference TRBV19 and TRBJ1-5, is DGGITQSPKYLFRKEGQNVTLSCEQNLNHDAMYWYRQDPGQGLRLIYYSQIVNDFQKGDIAEGYSVSREKKESFPLTVTSAQKNPTAFYLCATWGQSSGQPQHFGDGTRLSIL.

This clone was seen only once. CDR3 amino acids: CASSYSLAANNNEQFF. The CDR3 bases are TGTGCCAGCAGTTACTCGTTGGCGGCCAATAACAATGAGCAGTTCTTC. The V and J genes are TRBV6-5 and TRBJ2-1; D is unclear. Germline V gene sequence: CDR1 MNHEY, CDR2 SVGAGI. V lost 0 bases and J lost 5, with 14 bases in between. The CDR3 is made up of 16 amino acids.

The rearrangement uses TRBV3-1 (or the pseudogene TRBV3-2) and TRBJ2-7; 12 bases align to TRBD2. Germline V gene data show CDR1 as LGHDT and CDR2 as YNNKEL (reference sequence). The CDR3 spans 17 residues. V was clipped by 4 bases and J by 7 bases; unmatched bases: 14. For the CDR3, the DNA is TGTGCCAGCAGCCCCGGACTAGCGGGGCATTTCTCTCGTGAGCAGTACTTC. Translating gives CASSPGLAGHFSREQYF.

The V gene is TRBV10-3, the J gene TRBJ1-5; 7 nucleotides line up with TRBD1. CDR1 is ENHRY, CDR2 SYGVKD, per germline. The trim removed 2 bases at V and 3 bases at J, leaving 7 bases unmatched. The CDR3 consists of 16 residues. CDR3 in amino acids: CAISETTGTDNQPQHF. In DNA form, the CDR3 reads TGTGCCATCAGTGAGACCACCGGGACAGACAATCAGCCCCAGCATTTT.

This chain uses TRBV20-1 with TRBJ2-7, with 7 bases identical to TRBD2. V lost 3 bases, J lost 3 bases, and 5 bases stayed unmatched. This CDR3 comprises 13 residues. The V gene's germline CDR1 is DFQATT and CDR2 SNEGSKA (reference sequence). This CDR3 reads CSASRAGVYEQYF. The CDR3 nucleotides read TGCAGTGCTAGTAGGGCGGGGGTCTACGAGCAGTACTTC.

The chain is built from TRBV28 and TRBJ1-5; D remains unclear. Trimming took off 7 bases at V and 2 bases at J, with 6 bases between the two ends. The CDR3 totals 12 residues. The germline CDR1 and CDR2 sequences are MDHEN and SYDVKM. CDR3 in amino acids: CASTEGNQPQHF. The CDR3 region has the DNA TGTGCCAGCACCGAGGGCAATCAGCCCCAGCATTTT.

CDR3 in amino acids: CASRLIDEQFF. The DNA for the CDR3 is TGTGCCAGCAGACTCATTGATGAGCAGTTCTTC. This chain joins TRBV2 and TRBJ2-1; D is unclear. Germline V gene data show CDR1 as SNHLY and CDR2 as FYNNEI. The CDR3 is 11 amino acids. With 6 bases removed from V and 8 bases from J, the gap between germline ends came to 8 bases.

This clone was counted between two and nine times. V and J are TRBV15 and TRBJ1-1, with D maybe TRBD1 (5 bases). The CDR3 runs 15 residues. V lost 2 bases and J 1 base, leaving 11 bases between the germline ends. Germline V gene sequence: CDR1 LNHNV, CDR2 YYDKDF (reference sequence). The CDR3 protein is CATSRTGLRNTEAFF. The CDR3 DNA is TGTGCCACCAGCAGAACAGGTTTGAGGAACACTGAAGCTTTCTTT.